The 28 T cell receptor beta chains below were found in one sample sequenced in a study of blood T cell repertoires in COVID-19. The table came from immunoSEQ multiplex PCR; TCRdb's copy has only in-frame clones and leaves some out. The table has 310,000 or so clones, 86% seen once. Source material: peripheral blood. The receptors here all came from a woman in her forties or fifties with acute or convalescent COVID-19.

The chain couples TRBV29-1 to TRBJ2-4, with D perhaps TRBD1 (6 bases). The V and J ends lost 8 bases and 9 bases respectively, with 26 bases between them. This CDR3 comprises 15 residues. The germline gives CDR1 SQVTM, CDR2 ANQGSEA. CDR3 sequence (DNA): TGCAGCACCAGAGAGGGTGTCAGGGGTCCGGGCATTCAGTACTTC. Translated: CSTREGVRGPGIQYF.

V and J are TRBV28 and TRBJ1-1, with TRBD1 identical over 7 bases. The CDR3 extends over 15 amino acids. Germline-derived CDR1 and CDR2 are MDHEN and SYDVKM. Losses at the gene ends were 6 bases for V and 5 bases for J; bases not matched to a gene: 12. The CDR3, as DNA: TGTGCCAGCAGGAAAGGGGGCGCCGGATTAACTGAAGCTTTCTTT. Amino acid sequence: CASRKGGAGLTEAFF.

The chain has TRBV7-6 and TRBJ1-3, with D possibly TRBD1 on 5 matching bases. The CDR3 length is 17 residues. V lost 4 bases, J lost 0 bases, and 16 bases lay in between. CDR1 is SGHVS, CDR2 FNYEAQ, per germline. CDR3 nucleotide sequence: TGTGCCAGCAGCTCGGACATCCTTGGGGCCTCTGGAAACACCATATATTTT. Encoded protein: CASSSDILGASGNTIYF.

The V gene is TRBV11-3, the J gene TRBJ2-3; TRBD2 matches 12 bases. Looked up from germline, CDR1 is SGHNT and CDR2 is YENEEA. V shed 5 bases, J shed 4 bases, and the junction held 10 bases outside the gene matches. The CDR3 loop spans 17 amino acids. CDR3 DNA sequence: TGTGCCAGCAGCCCCGCTAGCGGGAGGGCCAATTCAGATACGCAGTATTTT. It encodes CASSPASGRANSDTQYF.

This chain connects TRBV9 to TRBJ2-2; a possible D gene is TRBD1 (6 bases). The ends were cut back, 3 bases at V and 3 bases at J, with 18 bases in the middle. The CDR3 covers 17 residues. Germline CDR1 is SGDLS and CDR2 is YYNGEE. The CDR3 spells CASSAEYRDLDTGELFF. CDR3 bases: TGTGCCAGCAGCGCGGAATACAGGGATTTAGACACCGGGGAGCTGTTTTTT.

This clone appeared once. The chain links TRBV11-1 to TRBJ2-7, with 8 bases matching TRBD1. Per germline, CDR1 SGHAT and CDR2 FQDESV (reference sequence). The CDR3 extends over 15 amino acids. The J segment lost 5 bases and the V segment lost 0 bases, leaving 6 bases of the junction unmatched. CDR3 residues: CASSLAATGVDEQYF. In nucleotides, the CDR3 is TGTGCCAGCAGCTTAGCAGCGACAGGGGTGGACGAGCAGTACTTC. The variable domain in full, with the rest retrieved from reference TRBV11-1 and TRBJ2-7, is EAEVAQSPRYKITEKSQAVAFWCDPISGHATLYWYRQILGQGPELLVQFQDESVVDDSQLPKDRFSAERLKGVDSTLKIQPAELGDSAMYLCASSLAATGVDEQYFGPGTRLTVT.

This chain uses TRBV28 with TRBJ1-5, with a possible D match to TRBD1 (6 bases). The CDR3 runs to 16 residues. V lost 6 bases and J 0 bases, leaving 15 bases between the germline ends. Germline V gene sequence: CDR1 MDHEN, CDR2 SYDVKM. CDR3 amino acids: CASRSSGQISNQPQHF. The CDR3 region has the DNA TGTGCCAGCAGAAGTTCAGGACAGATTAGCAATCAGCCCCAGCATTTT.

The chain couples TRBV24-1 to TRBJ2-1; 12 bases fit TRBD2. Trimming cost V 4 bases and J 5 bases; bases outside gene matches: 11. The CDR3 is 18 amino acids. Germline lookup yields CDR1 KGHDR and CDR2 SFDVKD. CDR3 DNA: TGTGCCACCAGTGACCCGTGGAAGACTAGCGGGAGCAACAATGAGCAGTTCTTC. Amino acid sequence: CATSDPWKTSGSNNEQFF.

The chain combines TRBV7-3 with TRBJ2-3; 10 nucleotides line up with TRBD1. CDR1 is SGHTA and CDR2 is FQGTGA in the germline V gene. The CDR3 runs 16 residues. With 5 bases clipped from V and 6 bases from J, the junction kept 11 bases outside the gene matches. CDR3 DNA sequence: TGTGCCAGCAGCCCAACCTCGGGACAGGGGTTTGATACGCAGTATTTT. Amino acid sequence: CASSPTSGQGFDTQYF.

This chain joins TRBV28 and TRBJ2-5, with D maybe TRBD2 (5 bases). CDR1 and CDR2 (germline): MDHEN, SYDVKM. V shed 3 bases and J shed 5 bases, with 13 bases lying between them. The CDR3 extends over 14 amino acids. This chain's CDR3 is CASSFRAGWETQYF. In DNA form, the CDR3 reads TGTGCCAGCAGTTTCCGTGCGGGTTGGGAGACCCAGTACTTC.

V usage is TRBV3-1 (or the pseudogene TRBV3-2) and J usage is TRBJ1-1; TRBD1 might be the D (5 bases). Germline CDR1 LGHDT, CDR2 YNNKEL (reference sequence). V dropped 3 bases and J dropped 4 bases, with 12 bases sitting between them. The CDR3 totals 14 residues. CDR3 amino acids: CASSQLGVGTEAFF. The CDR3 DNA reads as TGTGCCAGCAGCCAGCTAGGGGTTGGCACTGAAGCTTTCTTT.

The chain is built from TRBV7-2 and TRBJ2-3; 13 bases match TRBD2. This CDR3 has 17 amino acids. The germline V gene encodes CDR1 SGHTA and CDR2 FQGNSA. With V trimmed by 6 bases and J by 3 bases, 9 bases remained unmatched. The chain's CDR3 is CASSPWTSGSGTDTQYF. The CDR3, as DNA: TGTGCCAGCAGTCCATGGACTAGCGGGAGCGGAACAGATACGCAGTATTTT. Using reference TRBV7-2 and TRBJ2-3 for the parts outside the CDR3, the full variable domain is GAGVSQSPSNKVTEKGKDVELRCDPISGHTALYWYRQSLGQGLEFLIYFQGNSAPDKSGLPSDRFSAERTGGSVSTLTIQRTQQEDSAVYLCASSPWTSGSGTDTQYFGPGTRLTVL.

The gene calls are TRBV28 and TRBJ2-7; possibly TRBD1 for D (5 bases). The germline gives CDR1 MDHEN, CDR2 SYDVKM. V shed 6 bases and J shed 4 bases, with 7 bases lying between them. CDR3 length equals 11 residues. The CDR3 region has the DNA TGTGCCAGCAGCAACAGGTACGAGCAGTACTTC. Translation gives CASSNRYEQYF. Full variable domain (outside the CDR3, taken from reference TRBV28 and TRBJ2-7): DVKVTQSSRYLVKRTGEKVFLECVQDMDHENMFWYRQDPGLGLRLIYFSYDVKMKEKGDIPEGYSVSREKKERFSLILESASTNQTSMYLCASSNRYEQYFGPGTRLTVT.

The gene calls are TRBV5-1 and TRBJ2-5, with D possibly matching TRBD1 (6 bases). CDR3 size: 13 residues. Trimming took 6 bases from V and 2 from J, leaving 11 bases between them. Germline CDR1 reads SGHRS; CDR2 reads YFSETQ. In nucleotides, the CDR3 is TGCGCCAGCAACAAGGACAGACAAGAGACCCAGTACTTC. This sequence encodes CASNKDRQETQYF.

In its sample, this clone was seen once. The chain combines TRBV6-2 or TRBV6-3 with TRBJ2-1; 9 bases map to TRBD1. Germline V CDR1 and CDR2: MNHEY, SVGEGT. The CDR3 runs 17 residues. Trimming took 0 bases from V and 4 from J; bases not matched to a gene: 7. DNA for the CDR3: TGTGCCAGCAGTTACTCGAAGAGGACAGGGGCTTACAATGAGCAGTTCTTC. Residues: CASSYSKRTGAYNEQFF.

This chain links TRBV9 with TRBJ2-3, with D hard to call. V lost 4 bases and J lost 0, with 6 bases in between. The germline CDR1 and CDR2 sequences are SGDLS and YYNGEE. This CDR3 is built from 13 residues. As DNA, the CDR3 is TGTGCCAGCAGCACCTACAGCACAGATACGCAGTATTTT. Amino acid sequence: CASSTYSTDTQYF. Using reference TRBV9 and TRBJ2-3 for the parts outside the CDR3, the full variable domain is DSGVTQTPKHLITATGQRVTLRCSPRSGDLSVYWYQQSLDQGLQFLIQYYNGEERAKGNILERFSAQQFPDLHSELNLSSLELGDSALYFCASSTYSTDTQYFGPGTRLTVL.

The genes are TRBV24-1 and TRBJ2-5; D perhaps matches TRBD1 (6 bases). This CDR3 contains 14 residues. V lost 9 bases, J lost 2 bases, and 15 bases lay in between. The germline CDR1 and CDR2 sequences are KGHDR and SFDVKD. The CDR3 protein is CATGPRTEQETQYF. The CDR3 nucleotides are TGTGCCACCGGGCCACGGACAGAGCAAGAGACCCAGTACTTC.

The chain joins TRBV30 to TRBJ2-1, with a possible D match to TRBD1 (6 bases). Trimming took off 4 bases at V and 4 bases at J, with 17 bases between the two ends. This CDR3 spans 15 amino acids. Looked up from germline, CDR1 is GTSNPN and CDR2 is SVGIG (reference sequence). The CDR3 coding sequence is TGTGCCTGGACCCAAAACCCGACAGGTTACAATGAGCAGTTCTTC. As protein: CAWTQNPTGYNEQFF.

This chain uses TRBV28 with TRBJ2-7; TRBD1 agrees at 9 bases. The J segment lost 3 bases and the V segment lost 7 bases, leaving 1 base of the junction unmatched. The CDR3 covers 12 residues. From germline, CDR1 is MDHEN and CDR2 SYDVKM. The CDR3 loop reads CASKTGGYEQYF. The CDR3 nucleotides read TGTGCCAGCAAGACAGGGGGCTACGAGCAGTACTTC.

The CDR3 DNA is TGTGCCAGTAGGACGCGGGGGGGAGGCACTGAAGCTTTCTTT. It yields the protein CASRTRGGGTEAFF. The V gene is TRBV19, the J gene TRBJ1-1, with a weak D call TRBD1 (5 bases). The V gene lost 6 bases and the J gene lost 4 bases, with 15 bases spanning the gap. This CDR3 spans 14 amino acids. The V gene's germline CDR1 is LNHDA and CDR2 SQIVND (reference sequence).

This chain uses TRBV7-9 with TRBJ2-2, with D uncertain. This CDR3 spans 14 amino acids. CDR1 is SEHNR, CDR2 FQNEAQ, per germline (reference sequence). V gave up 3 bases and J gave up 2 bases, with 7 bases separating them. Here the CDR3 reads CASSFFSNTGELFF. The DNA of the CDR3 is TGTGCCAGCAGCTTTTTCAGTAACACCGGGGAGCTGTTTTTT.

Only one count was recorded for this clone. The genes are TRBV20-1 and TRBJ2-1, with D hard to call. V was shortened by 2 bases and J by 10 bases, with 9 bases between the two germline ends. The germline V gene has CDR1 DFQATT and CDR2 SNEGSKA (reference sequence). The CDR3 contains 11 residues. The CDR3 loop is CSARPAYEQFF. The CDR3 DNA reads TGCAGTGCTAGACCTGCCTACGAGCAGTTCTTC.

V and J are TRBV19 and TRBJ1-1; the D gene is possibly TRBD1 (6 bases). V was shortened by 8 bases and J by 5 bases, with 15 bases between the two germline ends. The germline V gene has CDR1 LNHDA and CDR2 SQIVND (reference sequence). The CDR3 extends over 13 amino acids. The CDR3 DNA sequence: TGTGCCAGTGAGAGGGGGTGGCGAACTGAAGCTTTCTTT. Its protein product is CASERGWRTEAFF.

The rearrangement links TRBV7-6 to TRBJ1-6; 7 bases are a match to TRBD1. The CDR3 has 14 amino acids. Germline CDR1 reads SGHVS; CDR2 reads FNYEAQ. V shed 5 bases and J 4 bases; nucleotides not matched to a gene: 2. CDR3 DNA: TGTGCCAGCAGCGCGGGACAGTATAATTCACCCCTCCACTTT. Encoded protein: CASSAGQYNSPLHF.

This CDR3 is CASSRLGSFANTGELFF. In DNA form, the CDR3 reads TGTGCCAGCTCCCGGCTAGGATCTTTCGCGAACACCGGGGAGCTGTTTTTT. V gene TRBV27 combines with J gene TRBJ2-2, with unresolved D. CDR1 MNHEY and CDR2 SMNVEV come from the germline V gene (reference sequence). This CDR3 contains 17 residues. The germline V and J ends were trimmed by 8 bases and 0 bases, with 19 bases remaining between them.

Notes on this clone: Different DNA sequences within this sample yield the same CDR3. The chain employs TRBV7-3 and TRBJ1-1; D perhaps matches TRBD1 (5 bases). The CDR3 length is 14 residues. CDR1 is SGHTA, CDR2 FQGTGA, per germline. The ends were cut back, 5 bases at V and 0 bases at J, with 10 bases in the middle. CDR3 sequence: CASSLQGMNTEAFF. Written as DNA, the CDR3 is TGTGCCAGCAGCCTTCAGGGCATGAACACTGAAGCTTTCTTT.

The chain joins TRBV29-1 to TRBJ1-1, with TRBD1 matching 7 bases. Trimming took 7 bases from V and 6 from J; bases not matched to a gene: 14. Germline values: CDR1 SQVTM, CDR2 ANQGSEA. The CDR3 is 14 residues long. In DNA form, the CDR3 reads TGCAGCGCAAGTTATCCGACAGGGTTAGCTGAAGCTTTCTTT. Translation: CSASYPTGLAEAFF.

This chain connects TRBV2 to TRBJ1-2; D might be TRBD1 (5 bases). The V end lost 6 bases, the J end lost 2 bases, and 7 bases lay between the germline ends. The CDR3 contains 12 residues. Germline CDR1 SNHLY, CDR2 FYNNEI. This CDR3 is CASSAGNYGYTF. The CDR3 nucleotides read TGTGCCAGCAGCGCAGGGAACTATGGCTACACCTTC. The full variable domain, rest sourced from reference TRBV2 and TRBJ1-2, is EPEVTQTPSHQVTQMGQEVILRCVPISNHLYFYWYRQILGQKVEFLVSFYNNEISEKSEIFDDQFSVERPDGSNFTLKIRSTKLEDSAMYFCASSAGNYGYTFGSGTRLTVV.